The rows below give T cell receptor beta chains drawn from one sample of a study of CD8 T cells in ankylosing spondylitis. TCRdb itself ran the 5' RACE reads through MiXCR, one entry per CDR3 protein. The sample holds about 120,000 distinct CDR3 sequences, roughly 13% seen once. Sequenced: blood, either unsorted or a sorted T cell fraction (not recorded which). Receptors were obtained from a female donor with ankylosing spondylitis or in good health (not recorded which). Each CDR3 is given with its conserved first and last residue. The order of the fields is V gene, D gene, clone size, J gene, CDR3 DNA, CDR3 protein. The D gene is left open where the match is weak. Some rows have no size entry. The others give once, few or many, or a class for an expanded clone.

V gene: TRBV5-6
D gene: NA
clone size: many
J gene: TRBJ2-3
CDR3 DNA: TGTGCCAGCAGCTTAACAGGGACGGGAGATACGCAGTATTTT
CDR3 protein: CASSLTGTGDTQYF

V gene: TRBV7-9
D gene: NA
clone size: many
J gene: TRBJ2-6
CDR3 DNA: TGTGCCAGCCGCCTAACGGGACACCTGGCTGGGGCCAACGTCCTGACTTTC
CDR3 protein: CASRLTGHLAGANVLTF

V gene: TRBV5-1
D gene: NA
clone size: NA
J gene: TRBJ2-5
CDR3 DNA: TGCGCCAGCAGCTTGGGGGCCGGGGAGACCCAGTACTTC
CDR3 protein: CASSLGAGETQYF

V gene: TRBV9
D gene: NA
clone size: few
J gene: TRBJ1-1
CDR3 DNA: TGTGCCAGCAGCGTAGGCCCGGGGATGAACACTGAAGCTTTCTTT
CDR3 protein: CASSVGPGMNTEAFF

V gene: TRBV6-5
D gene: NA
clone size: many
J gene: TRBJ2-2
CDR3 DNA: TGTGCCAGCAGTTTATTTCGTGGGGAGCTGTTTTTT
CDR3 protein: CASSLFRGELFF

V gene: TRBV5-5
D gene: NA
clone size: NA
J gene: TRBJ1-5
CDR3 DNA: TGTGCCAGCAGCCTCCGGGACAACTATCAGCCCCAGCATTTT
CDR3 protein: CASSLRDNYQPQHF

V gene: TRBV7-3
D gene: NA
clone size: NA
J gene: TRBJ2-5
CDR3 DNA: TGTGCCAGCAGCTTCGGGACATTACAAGAGACCCAGTACTTC
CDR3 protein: CASSFGTLQETQYF

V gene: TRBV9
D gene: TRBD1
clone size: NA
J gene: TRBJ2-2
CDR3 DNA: TGTGCCAGCAGCGTGGGGGACAGAATTCCCGGGGAGCTGTTTTTT
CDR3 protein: CASSVGDRIPGELFF

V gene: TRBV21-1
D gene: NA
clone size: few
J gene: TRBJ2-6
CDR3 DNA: TGTGCCAGCACGGGGACAGTTCGCATCCCTTCTGGGGCCAACGTCCTGACTTTC
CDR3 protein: CASTGTVRIPSGANVLTF

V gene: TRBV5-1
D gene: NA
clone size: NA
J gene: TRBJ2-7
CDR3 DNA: TGCGCCAGCAGCTTGGCTGAGGGGGGGAGTGCCTACGAGCAGTACTTC
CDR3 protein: CASSLAEGGSAYEQYF

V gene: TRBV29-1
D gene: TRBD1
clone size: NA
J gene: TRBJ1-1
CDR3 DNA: TGCAGCGTGGACAGGGCTAACACTGAAGCTTTCTTT
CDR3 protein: CSVDRANTEAFF

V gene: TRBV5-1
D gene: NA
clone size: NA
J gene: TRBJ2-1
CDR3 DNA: TGCGCCAGCAGCTTGCAGTCCTTCGGTGAGCAGTTCTTC
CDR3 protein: CASSLQSFGEQFF

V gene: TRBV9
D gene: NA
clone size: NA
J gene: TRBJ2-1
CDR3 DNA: TGTGCCAGCAGCGTATTCGGGACACGGGACCATGAGCAGTTCTTC
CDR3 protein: CASSVFGTRDHEQFF

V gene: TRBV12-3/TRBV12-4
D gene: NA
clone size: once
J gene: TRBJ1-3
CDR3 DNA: TGTGCCAGCAGGCCTAAAACGCGGGGGTTATTATACTCTGGAAACACCATATATTTT
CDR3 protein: CASRPKTRGLLYSGNTIYF

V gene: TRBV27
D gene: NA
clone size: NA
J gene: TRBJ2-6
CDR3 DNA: TGTGCCAGCACTTCAGACAGGCGGTGGATGGGGCCCCTATCTGGGGCCAACGTCCTGACTTTC
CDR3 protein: CASTSDRRWMGPLSGANVLTF

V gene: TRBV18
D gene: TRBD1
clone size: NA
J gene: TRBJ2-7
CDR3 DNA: TGTGCCAGCTCACCAAGGACAGGGGACCTCTCCTACGAGCAGTACTTC
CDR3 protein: CASSPRTGDLSYEQYF

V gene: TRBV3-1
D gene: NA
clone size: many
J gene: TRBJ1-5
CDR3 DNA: TGTGCCAGCAGCCAAGGTCAGCGGTACCAGCCCCAGCATTTT
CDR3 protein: CASSQGQRYQPQHF

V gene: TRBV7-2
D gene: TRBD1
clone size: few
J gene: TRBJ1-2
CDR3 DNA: TGTGCCACGCTACCGGGACAGGGGTCCTATGGCTACACCTTC
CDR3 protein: CATLPGQGSYGYTF

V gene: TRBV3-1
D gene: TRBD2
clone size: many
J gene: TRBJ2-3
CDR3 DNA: TGTGCCAGCAGCCAATTCGGCGGGGGGAGCACAGATACGCAGTATTTT
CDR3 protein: CASSQFGGGSTDTQYF

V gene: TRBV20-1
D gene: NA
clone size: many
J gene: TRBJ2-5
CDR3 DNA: TGCAGTGCTAGGCACATCCTTCAAGAGACCCAGTACTTC
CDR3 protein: CSARHILQETQYF

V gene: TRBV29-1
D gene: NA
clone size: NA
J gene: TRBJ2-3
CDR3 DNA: TGCAGCGTTGCGTCGCAGCTAGGGTTGGATACGCAGTATTTT
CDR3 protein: CSVASQLGLDTQYF

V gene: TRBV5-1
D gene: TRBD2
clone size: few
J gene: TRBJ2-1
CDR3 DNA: TGCGCCAGCAGCACACTGCCACTACTAGCGGGAGTTAATGAGCAGTTCTTC
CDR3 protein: CASSTLPLLAGVNEQFF

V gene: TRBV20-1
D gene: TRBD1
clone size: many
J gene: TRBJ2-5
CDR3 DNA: TGCAGTGCTAGTGGGGACAGGGTGGAGAAGAAGGAGACCCAGTACTTC
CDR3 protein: CSASGDRVEKKETQYF

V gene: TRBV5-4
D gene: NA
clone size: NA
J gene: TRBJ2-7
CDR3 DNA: TGTGCCAGCAACATCGACAGCTACGAGCAGTACTTC
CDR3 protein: CASNIDSYEQYF

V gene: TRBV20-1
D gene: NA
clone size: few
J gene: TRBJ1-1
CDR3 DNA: TGCAGTGCTAGAAAGGGACAACTTGGCACTGAAGCTTTCTTT
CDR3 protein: CSARKGQLGTEAFF

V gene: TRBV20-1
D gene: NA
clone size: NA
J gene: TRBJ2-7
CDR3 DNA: TGCAGTGCTAGAGATCTGTTCCGGGACCGTGGCTACGAGCAGTACTTC
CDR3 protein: CSARDLFRDRGYEQYF